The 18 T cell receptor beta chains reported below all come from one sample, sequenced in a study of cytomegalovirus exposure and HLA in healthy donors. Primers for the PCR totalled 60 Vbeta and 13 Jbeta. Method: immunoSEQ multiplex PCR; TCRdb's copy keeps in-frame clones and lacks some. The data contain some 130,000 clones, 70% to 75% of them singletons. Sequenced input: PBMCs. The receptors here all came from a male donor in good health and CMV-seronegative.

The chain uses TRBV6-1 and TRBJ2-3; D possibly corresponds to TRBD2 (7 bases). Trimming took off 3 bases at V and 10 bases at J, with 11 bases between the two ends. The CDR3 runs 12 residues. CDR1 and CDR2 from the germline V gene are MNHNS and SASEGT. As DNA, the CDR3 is TGTGCCAGCAGTGACGGGGGGCTTGCGCAGTATTTT. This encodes CASSDGGLAQYF.

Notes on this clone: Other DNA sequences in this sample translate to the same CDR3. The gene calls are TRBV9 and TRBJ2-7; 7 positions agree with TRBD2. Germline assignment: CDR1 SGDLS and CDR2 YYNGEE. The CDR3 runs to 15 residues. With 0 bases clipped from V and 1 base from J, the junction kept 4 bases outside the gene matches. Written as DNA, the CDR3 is TGTGCCAGCAGCGTAGGGCCTAGCGGTTCCTACGAGCAGTACTTC. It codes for CASSVGPSGSYEQYF.

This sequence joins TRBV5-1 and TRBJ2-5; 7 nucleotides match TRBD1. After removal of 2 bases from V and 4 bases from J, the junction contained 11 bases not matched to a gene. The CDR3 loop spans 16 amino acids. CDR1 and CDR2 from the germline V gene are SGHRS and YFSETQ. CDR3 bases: TGCGCCAGCAGCTTTGGGTCGAGGGACAGTGGAGAGACCCAGTACTTC. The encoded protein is CASSFGSRDSGETQYF.

The CDR3 region has the DNA TGTGCCAGCAGTCCCGGTGACAGGGGGGCCACAGATACGCAGTATTTT. This sequence encodes CASSPGDRGATDTQYF. The V gene is TRBV5-4, the J gene TRBJ2-3; 9 bases align to TRBD1. The CDR3 loop spans 16 amino acids. Germline assignment: CDR1 SGHNT and CDR2 YYREEE (reference sequence). V lost 5 bases to trimming and J lost 2 bases; unmatched junction nucleotides: 9.

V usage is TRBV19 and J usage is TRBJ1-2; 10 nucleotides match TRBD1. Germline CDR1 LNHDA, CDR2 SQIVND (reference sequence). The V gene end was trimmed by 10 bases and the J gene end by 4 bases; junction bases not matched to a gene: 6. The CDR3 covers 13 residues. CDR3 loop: CATGQGESYGYTF. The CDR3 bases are TGTGCCACCGGACAGGGGGAGAGCTATGGCTACACCTTC.

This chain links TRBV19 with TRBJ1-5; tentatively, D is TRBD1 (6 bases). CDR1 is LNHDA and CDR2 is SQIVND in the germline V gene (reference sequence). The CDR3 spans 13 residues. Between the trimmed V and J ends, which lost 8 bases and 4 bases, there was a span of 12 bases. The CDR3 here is CASSQGPNQPQHF. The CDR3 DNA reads TGTGCCAGTTCACAGGGACCTAATCAGCCCCAGCATTTT.

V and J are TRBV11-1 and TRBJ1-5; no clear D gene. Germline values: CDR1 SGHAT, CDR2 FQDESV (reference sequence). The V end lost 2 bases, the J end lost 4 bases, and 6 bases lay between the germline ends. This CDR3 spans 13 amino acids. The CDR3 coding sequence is TGTGCCAGCAGCTTACGTACTAATCAGCCCCAGCATTTT. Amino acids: CASSLRTNQPQHF. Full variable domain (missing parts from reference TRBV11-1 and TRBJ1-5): EAEVAQSPRYKITEKSQAVAFWCDPISGHATLYWYRQILGQGPELLVQFQDESVVDDSQLPKDRFSAERLKGVDSTLKIQPAELGDSAMYLCASSLRTNQPQHFGDGTRLSIL.

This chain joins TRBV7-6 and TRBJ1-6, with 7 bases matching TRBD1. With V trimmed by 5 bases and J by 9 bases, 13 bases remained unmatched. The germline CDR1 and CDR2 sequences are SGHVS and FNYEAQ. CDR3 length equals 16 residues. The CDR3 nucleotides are TGTGCCAGCAGCCCAGACTCGACAGGGCCAGGTTCACCCCTCCACTTT. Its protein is CASSPDSTGPGSPLHF. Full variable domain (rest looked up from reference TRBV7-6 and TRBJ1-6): GAGVSQSPRYKVTKRGQDVALRCDPISGHVSLYWYRQALGQGPEFLTYFNYEAQQDKSGLPNDRFSAERPEGSISTLTIQRTEQRDSAMYRCASSPDSTGPGSPLHFGNGTRLTVT.

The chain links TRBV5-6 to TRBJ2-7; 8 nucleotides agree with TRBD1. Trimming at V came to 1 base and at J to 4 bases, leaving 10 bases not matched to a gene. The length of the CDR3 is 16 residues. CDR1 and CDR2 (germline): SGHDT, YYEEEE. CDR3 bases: TGTGCCAGCAGCTTGAAGGGCAGGGGGCGTTCGTACGAGCAGTACTTC. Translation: CASSLKGRGRSYEQYF.

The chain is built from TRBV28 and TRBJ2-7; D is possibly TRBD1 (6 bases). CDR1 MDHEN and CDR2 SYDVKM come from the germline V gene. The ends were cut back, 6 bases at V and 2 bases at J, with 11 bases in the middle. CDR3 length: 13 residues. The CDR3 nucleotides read TGTGCCAGCAGCGCGGACAGTCCCTACGAGCAGTACTTC. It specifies CASSADSPYEQYF.

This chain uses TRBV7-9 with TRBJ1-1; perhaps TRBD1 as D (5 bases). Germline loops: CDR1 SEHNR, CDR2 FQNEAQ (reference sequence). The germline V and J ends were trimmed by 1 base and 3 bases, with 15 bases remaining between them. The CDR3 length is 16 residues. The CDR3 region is CASSLVMWGADTEAFF. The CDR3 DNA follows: TGTGCCAGCAGCTTAGTAATGTGGGGCGCCGACACTGAAGCTTTCTTT.

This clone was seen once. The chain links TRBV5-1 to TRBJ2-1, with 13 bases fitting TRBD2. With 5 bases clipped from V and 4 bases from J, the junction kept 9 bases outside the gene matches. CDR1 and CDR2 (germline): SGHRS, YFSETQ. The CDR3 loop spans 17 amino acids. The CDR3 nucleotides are TGCGCCAGCAGTTTCGGACTAGCGGGAGCACAGTACAATGAGCAGTTCTTC. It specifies CASSFGLAGAQYNEQFF.

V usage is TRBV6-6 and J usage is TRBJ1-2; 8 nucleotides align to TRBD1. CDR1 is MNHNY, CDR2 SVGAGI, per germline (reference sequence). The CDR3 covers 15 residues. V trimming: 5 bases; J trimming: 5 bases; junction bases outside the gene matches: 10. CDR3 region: CASSGQGAGSYGYTF. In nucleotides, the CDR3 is TGTGCCAGCAGTGGCCAGGGGGCAGGTTCGTATGGCTACACCTTC.

This chain's CDR3 is CASSLAAYNEQFF. The DNA of the CDR3 is TGTGCCAGCAGTTTAGCGGCCTACAATGAGCAGTTCTTC. V is TRBV28 and J is TRBJ2-1; D is unclear. Per the germline V gene, CDR1 is MDHEN and CDR2 is SYDVKM. CDR3 length: 13 amino acids. With 2 bases removed from V and 2 bases from J, the gap between germline ends came to 4 bases.

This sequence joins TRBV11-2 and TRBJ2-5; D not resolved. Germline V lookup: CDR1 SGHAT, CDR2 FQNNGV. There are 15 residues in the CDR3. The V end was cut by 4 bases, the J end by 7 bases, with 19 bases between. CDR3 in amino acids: CASSSTAANHGTQYF. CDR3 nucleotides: TGTGCCAGCAGCTCGACGGCGGCGAACCATGGGACCCAGTACTTC.

The CDR3, as DNA: TGTGCCAGCAGTTACGCCCTGACTGTCTACGAGCAGTACTTC. This codes for CASSYALTVYEQYF. This chain links TRBV6-5 with TRBJ2-7; no definite D call. The CDR3 length is 14 residues. Trimming removed 2 bases at V and 3 bases at J, with 11 bases between. Germline CDR1 reads MNHEY; CDR2 reads SVGAGI.

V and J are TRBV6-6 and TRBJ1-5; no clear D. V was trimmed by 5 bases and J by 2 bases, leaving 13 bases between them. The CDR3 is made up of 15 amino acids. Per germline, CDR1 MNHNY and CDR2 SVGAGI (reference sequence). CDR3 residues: CASSVRGVGNQPQHF. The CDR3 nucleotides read TGTGCCAGCAGTGTACGGGGTGTAGGCAATCAGCCCCAGCATTTT.

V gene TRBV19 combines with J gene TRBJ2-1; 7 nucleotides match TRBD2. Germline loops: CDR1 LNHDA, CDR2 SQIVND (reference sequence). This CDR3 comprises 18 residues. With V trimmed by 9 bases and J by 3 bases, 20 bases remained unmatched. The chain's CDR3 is CARPGLQSRSGFYNEQFF. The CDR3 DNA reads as TGTGCCAGGCCGGGACTACAGAGTCGGTCCGGCTTCTACAATGAGCAGTTCTTC.